Listed here are 30 T cell receptor beta chains from one sample, sequenced in a study of cytomegalovirus exposure and HLA in healthy donors. The table came from immunoSEQ multiplex PCR; TCRdb's copy has only in-frame clones and leaves some out. The sample contains a few hundred thousand clones, around 90% of which appear only once. Sequencing was performed on PBMCs. These TCRs come from a woman between 18 and 29 years old in good health and CMV-seronegative.

The genes are TRBV6-5 and TRBJ1-2; a possible D gene is TRBD1 (5 bases). The CDR3 runs 14 residues. V was trimmed by 2 bases and J by 2 bases, leaving 9 bases between them. From germline, CDR1 is MNHEY and CDR2 SVGAGI. The CDR3 reads CASSYGPGNYGYTF. The DNA for the CDR3 is TGTGCCAGCAGTTACGGCCCAGGGAACTATGGCTACACCTTC.

The chain recombines TRBV11-2 with TRBJ1-5; D possibly corresponds to TRBD1 (5 bases). The V gene lost 5 bases and the J gene lost 7 bases, with 21 bases spanning the gap. This CDR3 comprises 16 residues. Germline V gene data show CDR1 as SGHAT and CDR2 as FQNNGV. For the CDR3, the DNA is TGTGCCAGCAGCCCGGGGGGGATGGGAAAGAGCCAGCCCCAGCATTTT. Encoded protein: CASSPGGMGKSQPQHF.

This rearrangement joins TRBV6-1 to TRBJ2-1, with 9 bases aligning to TRBD1. The V gene's germline CDR1 is MNHNS and CDR2 SASEGT. Trimming cost V 6 bases and J 6 bases; bases outside gene matches: 3. This CDR3 comprises 13 residues. Here the CDR3 DNA reads TGTGCCAGCAGACCGACAGGGGGCAATGAGCAGTTCTTC. As protein: CASRPTGGNEQFF.

The chain carries TRBV4-2 and TRBJ2-5; 7 bases map to TRBD1. V was pared by 0 bases and J by 5 bases, with 6 bases of the junction left unmatched. CDR3 length: 15 residues. CDR1 and CDR2 from the germline V gene are LGHNA and YNFKEQ. DNA for the CDR3: TGTGCCAGCAGCCAAGAATTAGGGGGCGGGGAGACCCAGTACTTC. The encoded protein is CASSQELGGGETQYF.

This chain connects TRBV27 to TRBJ2-3; TRBD1 matches 11 bases. Germline V gene data show CDR1 as MNHEY and CDR2 as SMNVEV (reference sequence). J gave up 2 bases and V 6 bases, and 13 bases lay outside the gene matches. This CDR3 region has 18 residues. The CDR3 nucleotides are TGTGCCAGCAGGGCGACGGGACAGGGGGAGGGCCCCACAGATACGCAGTATTTT. This codes for CASRATGQGEGPTDTQYF.

The chain joins TRBV7-2 to TRBJ2-7; 9 bases match TRBD1. The CDR3 length is 14 residues. The germline gives CDR1 SGHTA, CDR2 FQGNSA. V lost 5 bases, J lost 4 bases, and 6 bases stayed unmatched. CDR3 DNA: TGTGCCAGCAGCCCAGGGACAGGGAGGTACGAGCAGTACTTC. It is translated as CASSPGTGRYEQYF. The full variable domain, in which reference TRBV7-2 and TRBJ2-7 provide the parts outside the CDR3, is GAGVSQSPSNKVTEKGKDVELRCDPISGHTALYWYRQSLGQGLEFLIYFQGNSAPDKSGLPSDRFSAERTGGSVSTLTIQRTQQEDSAVYLCASSPGTGRYEQYFGPGTRLTVT.

V gene TRBV28 combines with J gene TRBJ2-5; TRBD2 agrees at 11 bases. Germline V gene sequence: CDR1 MDHEN, CDR2 SYDVKM. The trim removed 5 bases at V and 7 bases at J, leaving 6 bases unmatched. The CDR3 is 14 residues long. CDR3 amino acids: CASSPGTSGATQYF. CDR3 in DNA: TGTGCCAGCAGTCCTGGGACTAGCGGTGCGACCCAGTACTTC.

The chain links TRBV4-2 to TRBJ1-5, with 8 bases fitting TRBD1. This CDR3 comprises 15 residues. CDR1 is LGHNA, CDR2 YNFKEQ, per germline. The junction had 4 bases not matched to a gene; V was cut back by 2 bases and J by 4 bases. The CDR3: CASSQRTGYNQPQHF. CDR3 DNA sequence: TGTGCCAGCAGCCAAAGGACAGGGTATAATCAGCCCCAGCATTTT.

In its sample, this clone was seen once. The V gene is TRBV9, the J gene TRBJ1-1; a weak D match, TRBD1 (6 bases). The germline gives CDR1 SGDLS, CDR2 YYNGEE. V was pared by 3 bases and J by 4 bases, with 16 bases between. The CDR3 totals 15 residues. The CDR3 sequence: CASSEGPGDVTEAFF. CDR3 bases: TGTGCCAGCAGCGAGGGCCCAGGGGATGTCACTGAAGCTTTCTTT.

The genes are TRBV4-1 and TRBJ1-2; 7 positions match TRBD1. This CDR3 comprises 15 residues. The germline CDR1 and CDR2 sequences are MGHRA and YSYEKL. Trimming at V came to 2 bases and at J to 11 bases, leaving 14 bases not matched to a gene. CDR3 in DNA: TGCGCCAGCAGCCAAACCGGGACAGCTGGATACTATTACACCTTC. It encodes CASSQTGTAGYYYTF.

This chain connects TRBV29-1 to TRBJ2-7; 12 nucleotides agree with TRBD1. CDR3 length: 13 residues. Trimming took 3 bases from V and 4 from J; bases not matched to a gene: 1. The germline V gene encodes CDR1 SQVTM and CDR2 ANQGSEA. For the CDR3, the DNA is TGCAGCGTTGAGGGACAGGGGGCGTACGAGCAGTACTTC. Protein product: CSVEGQGAYEQYF.

In DNA form, the CDR3 reads TGTGCCAGCAGCCGTACCCAGGCTATATCGACAGATACGCAGTATTTT. Amino acids: CASSRTQAISTDTQYF. The chain couples TRBV14 to TRBJ2-3; D gene uncertain. CDR3 size: 16 residues. V was pared by 4 bases and J by 3 bases, with 17 bases between. The germline CDR1 and CDR2 sequences are SGHDN and FVKESK.

This clone came up once. This chain connects TRBV29-1 to TRBJ1-4; D is unresolved. The CDR3 extends over 13 amino acids. The germline CDR1 and CDR2 sequences are SQVTM and ANQGSEA. V was shortened by 7 bases and J by 2 bases, with 11 bases between the two germline ends. CDR3 sequence (DNA): TGCAGCGCCGAGACGGGGACTAATGAAAAACTGTTTTTT. The encoded protein is CSAETGTNEKLFF.

The chain couples TRBV14 to TRBJ2-5; the D gene is possibly TRBD2 (5 bases). Germline assignment: CDR1 SGHDN and CDR2 FVKESK. Between the trimmed V and J ends, which lost 2 bases and 2 bases, there was a span of 15 bases. The CDR3 runs 16 residues. The CDR3 nucleotides are TGTGCCAGCAGCCAATCTAATCGGGGTGTACAAGAGACCCAGTACTTC. This encodes CASSQSNRGVQETQYF.

This clone showed up just a few times. The rearrangement joins TRBV30 to TRBJ1-2; the D is unclear. The V and J ends lost 3 bases and 5 bases respectively, with 13 bases between them. CDR1 is GTSNPN, CDR2 SVGIG, per germline (reference sequence). There are 13 residues in the CDR3. The CDR3 DNA sequence: TGTGCCTGGAGGCTCTTGACGGGGTATGGCTACACCTTC. It yields the protein CAWRLLTGYGYTF.

This clone has a single count. The rearrangement uses TRBV19 and TRBJ2-7, with 9 bases that match TRBD1. The trim removed 4 bases at V and 2 bases at J, leaving 3 bases unmatched. Germline V gives CDR1 LNHDA, CDR2 SQIVND (reference sequence). The CDR3 contains 14 residues. CDR3 DNA: TGTGCCAGTAGTACAGACAGGGGGGCCTACGAGCAGTACTTC. This gives the protein CASSTDRGAYEQYF.

The V call is TRBV7-3, the J call TRBJ2-2, with a possible D match to TRBD2 (7 bases). Germline V CDR1 and CDR2: SGHTA, FQGTGA. This CDR3 comprises 16 residues. The V end was cut by 5 bases, the J end by 0 bases, with 13 bases between. The CDR3 region is CASSPLGGPNTGELFF. DNA for the CDR3: TGTGCCAGCAGCCCCTTGGGGGGGCCGAACACCGGGGAGCTGTTTTTT.

The chain carries TRBV5-1 and TRBJ2-1, with D unresolved. This CDR3 comprises 16 residues. Trimming took off 0 bases at V and 0 bases at J, with 10 bases between the two ends. Germline CDR1 SGHRS, CDR2 YFSETQ. CDR3 nucleotide sequence: TGCGCCAGCAGCTTGGGCGGCCTCAGCTCCTACAATGAGCAGTTCTTC. Translation gives CASSLGGLSSYNEQFF.

The chain uses TRBV28 and TRBJ1-2; possible D gene TRBD1, 5 bases. From germline, CDR1 is MDHEN and CDR2 SYDVKM. This CDR3 spans 13 amino acids. Trimming stripped 6 bases from V and 7 bases from J, with 15 bases between. The CDR3 DNA follows: TGTGCCAGCAGCTTCGTCAGGGAACCTGGCTACACCTTC. It encodes CASSFVREPGYTF.

This clone showed up just once. The rearrangement uses TRBV4-3 and TRBJ2-2, with 7 bases identical to TRBD1. This CDR3 is 13 amino acids long. Germline loops: CDR1 LGHNA, CDR2 YSLEER. J lost 7 bases, V lost 4 bases, and 3 bases had no gene match. The CDR3 bases are TGCGCCAGCAGCCCGCAGGGGGTCGGGGAGCTGTTTTTT. Its protein is CASSPQGVGELFF.

This clone was seen more than once but under ten times. This sequence joins TRBV7-9 and TRBJ1-2; a possible D gene is TRBD1 (5 bases). The CDR3 loop spans 14 amino acids. The germline V gene encodes CDR1 SEHNR and CDR2 FQNEAQ (reference sequence). V was cut by 1 base and J by 10 bases, with 16 bases left in between. CDR3 residues: CASSLERLAGFYTF. CDR3 in DNA: TGTGCCAGCAGCTTAGAACGCTTGGCAGGGTTCTACACCTTC.

CDR3 in DNA: TGTGCCAGCAGAGGGCAGGGGGAGACCCAGTACTTC. It is translated as CASRGQGETQYF. J is TRBJ2-5 and V is TRBV9; TRBD1 is a possible D gene (6 bases). CDR3 length: 12 amino acids. The germline V gene encodes CDR1 SGDLS and CDR2 YYNGEE. V was shortened by 5 bases and J by 5 bases, with 10 bases between the two germline ends.

The chain's CDR3 is CASSRQGDEAFF. Here the CDR3 DNA reads TGTGCCAGCAGTAGACAGGGTGATGAAGCTTTCTTT. V is TRBV25-1 and J is TRBJ1-1; 7 bases align to TRBD1. The CDR3 is 12 amino acids. Germline V lookup: CDR1 MGHDK, CDR2 SYGVNS. Trimming cost V 5 bases and J 7 bases; bases outside gene matches: 4.

The count of this clone is one. The rearrangement uses TRBV9 and TRBJ2-5; 10 bases map to TRBD2. The V and J ends lost 6 bases and 5 bases, in that order; junction bases with no gene match: 10. CDR1 is SGDLS and CDR2 is YYNGEE in the germline V gene. The length of the CDR3 is 15 residues. The CDR3 region is CASTSSGGPQETQYF. CDR3 DNA sequence: TGTGCCAGCACCTCTAGCGGGGGCCCCCAGGAGACCCAGTACTTC.

The CDR3 DNA is TGCGCCAGCAGTGAGGGACAGGGGGCGCAGGACGAGCAGTACTTC. This gives the protein CASSEGQGAQDEQYF. The genes are TRBV10-1 and TRBJ2-7; 11 bases align to TRBD1. After removal of 2 bases from V and 5 bases from J, the junction contained 5 bases not matched to a gene. Germline CDR1 reads WNHNN; CDR2 reads SYGVQD (reference sequence). CDR3 length equals 15 residues.

In DNA, the CDR3 is TGTGCCAGCAGCAAAAGGGTGGTAGGGGATCAGCCCCAGCATTTT. Translation gives CASSKRVVGDQPQHF. The chain carries TRBV21-1 and TRBJ1-5; the DNA was not compared with TRBD1, the D call given in the table. TRBV21-1 is an annotated pseudogene. The CDR3 sequence is 15 residues long.

J is TRBJ1-1 and V is TRBV18, with D possibly being TRBD1 (6 bases). V dropped 2 bases and J dropped 3 bases, with 7 bases sitting between them. The V gene's germline CDR1 is KGHSH and CDR2 LQKENI. This CDR3 is built from 13 residues. DNA of the CDR3: TGTGCCAGCTCACCAAACAGGGACACTGAAGCTTTCTTT. It is translated as CASSPNRDTEAFF. Using reference TRBV18 and TRBJ1-1 for the parts outside the CDR3, the full variable domain is NAGVMQNPRHLVRRRGQEARLRCSPMKGHSHVYWYRQLPEEGLKFMVYLQKENIIDESGMPKERFSAEFPKEGPSILRIQQVVRGDSAAYFCASSPNRDTEAFFGQGTRLTVV.

The chain uses TRBV4-3 and TRBJ2-1; TRBD1 agrees at 9 bases. CDR1 and CDR2 (germline): LGHNA, YSLEER. J lost 3 bases, V lost 3 bases, and 3 bases had no gene match. The CDR3 contains 15 residues. CDR3 coding DNA: TGCGCCAGCAGCCACGGGACAGGGATCTACAATGAGCAGTTCTTC. This translates into CASSHGTGIYNEQFF.

V is TRBV10-3 and J is TRBJ1-1, with D unclear. This CDR3 is built from 15 residues. V was clipped by 6 bases and J by 4 bases, with 18 bases between them. Germline V gene lookup returns CDR1 ENHRY and CDR2 SYGVKD. CDR3 protein: CAISVPTLSGTEAFF. CDR3 sequence (DNA): TGTGCCATCAGCGTTCCAACGCTCTCGGGCACTGAAGCTTTCTTT.

The chain employs TRBV9 and TRBJ1-1, with TRBD1 matching 7 bases. The CDR3 is made up of 15 amino acids. The V segment lost 2 bases and the J segment 1 base; nucleotides outside the gene matches: 5. CDR1 is SGDLS and CDR2 is YYNGEE in the germline V gene. The CDR3 nucleotides read TGTGCCAGCAGCGTCCAGGGACAGAAGAACACTGAAGCTTTCTTT. It specifies CASSVQGQKNTEAFF.